One and the same sample provided the 7 T cell receptor beta chains below, sequenced in a study of graft-versus-host responses after intestinal transplantation. The repertoire was sequenced with immunoSEQ multiplex PCR; TCRdb's copy has only in-frame clones and lacks some. The sample holds 90,000 to 95,000 clones, about 91% seen once. Their antigens are not known. This sample comprised unstimulated CD8+ T cells sorted from spleen or lymph node cells, obtained before intestinal transplant. The receptor set was obtained from a human donor who received an intestinal transplant.

The rearrangement joins TRBV5-1 to TRBJ1-5; 9 nucleotides match TRBD1. The germline gives CDR1 SGHRS, CDR2 YFSETQ. V was pared by 0 bases and J by 5 bases, with 0 bases of the junction left unmatched. The CDR3 has 14 amino acids. The CDR3 nucleotides read TGCGCCAGCAGCTTGGGGGACAGGGATCAGCCCCAGCATTTT. It encodes CASSLGDRDQPQHF.

This chain links TRBV4-1 with TRBJ2-2, with 16 bases that match TRBD2. The V gene's germline CDR1 is MGHRA and CDR2 YSYEKL. The CDR3 extends over 20 amino acids. Trimming cost V 1 base and J 4 bases; bases outside gene matches: 9. The CDR3 reads CASSQGLGTSGGGGTGELFF. For the CDR3, the DNA is TGCGCCAGCAGCCAAGGGCTAGGGACTAGCGGGGGGGGTGGCACCGGGGAGCTGTTTTTT.

The rearrangement links TRBV4-1 to TRBJ2-7; TRBD2 agrees at 9 bases. Unmatched junction bases numbered 6, after V lost 3 bases and J lost 0 bases. Per germline, CDR1 MGHRA and CDR2 YSYEKL. The CDR3 runs to 16 residues. CDR3 loop: CASSQELAGFSYEQYF. CDR3 nucleotide sequence: TGCGCCAGCAGCCAGGAACTAGCGGGTTTCTCCTACGAGCAGTACTTC.

The chain recombines TRBV7-9 with TRBJ1-2, with 8 bases identical to TRBD1. The germline V gene encodes CDR1 SEHNR and CDR2 FQNEAQ (reference sequence). This CDR3 spans 15 amino acids. The V and J ends lost 4 bases and 2 bases, in that order; junction bases with no gene match: 6. The CDR3 DNA follows: TGTGCCAGCAGCTCAGTGCAGGGGGCCAACTATGGCTACACCTTC. Translation gives CASSSVQGANYGYTF.

The count of this clone is one. The chain employs TRBV5-6 and TRBJ2-1; D is uncertain. Trimming took 0 bases from V and 0 from J, leaving 13 bases between them. Germline CDR1 reads SGHDT; CDR2 reads YYEEEE. This CDR3 spans 17 amino acids. CDR3 protein: CASSLGGAPSSYNEQFF. The CDR3 DNA sequence: TGTGCCAGCAGCTTGGGTGGAGCCCCGAGCTCCTACAATGAGCAGTTCTTC.

The V gene is TRBV11-2, the J gene TRBJ2-1; 9 bases map to TRBD2. The CDR3 extends over 15 amino acids. Germline CDR1 reads SGHAT; CDR2 reads FQNNGV. V gave up 5 bases and J gave up 4 bases; unmatched junction bases: 6. The CDR3 sequence: CASSDETSGYNEQFF. CDR3 nucleotide sequence: TGTGCCAGCAGCGACGAGACTAGCGGTTACAATGAGCAGTTCTTC. Filled out from reference TRBV11-2 and TRBJ2-1, the complete variable domain reads EAGVAQSPRYKIIEKRQSVAFWCNPISGHATLYWYQQILGQGPKLLIQFQNNGVVDDSQLPKDRFSAERLKGVDSTLKIQPAKLEDSAVYLCASSDETSGYNEQFFGPGTRLTVL.

This clone was observed a handful of times. The chain combines TRBV21-1 with TRBJ1-5; TRBD1, the table's D call, was not compared with the DNA. TRBV21-1 counts as a pseudogene. The CDR3 is made up of 17 amino acids. The CDR3 nucleotides are TGTGCCAGCAGCAAAGTCCGCGACAGGGAATGGAATCAGCCCCAGCATTTT. It encodes CASSKVRDREWNQPQHF.